A selection of T cell receptor beta chains follows, all from one sample in a study of CD8 T cells in Susac syndrome. TCRdb itself ran the immunoSEQ multiplex PCR reads through MiXCR, one entry per CDR3 protein. The sample records 45,000 to 60,000 distinct CDR3 sequences, over 90% being singletons. Material for sequencing was CD8+ T cells from PBMCs. Receptors originate from a human donor in good health. The CDR3 runs from the conserved cysteine through the conserved F or W.

TRBJ2-1	15	TRBV5-6	CASRGDRVKSNEQFF
TRBJ2-1	14	TRBV13	CASSLSEDYNEQFF
TRBJ2-2	15	TRBV30	CAWSVVGPLYGELFF
TRBJ1-1	16	TRBV6-2/TRBV6-3	CASSYSGGWSVTEAFF
TRBJ1-2	16	TRBV2	CASSELTTGDDYGYTF
TRBJ2-2	12	TRBV7-9	CASTGNTGELFF
TRBJ2-2	12	TRBV19	CAGEGDTGELFF
TRBJ2-7	13	TRBV29-1	CSVELARTYEQYF
TRBJ2-1	13	TRBV2	CASSGLVAAEQFF
TRBJ2-1	16	TRBV7-9	CASSSTGTSVYNEQFF
TRBJ1-1	14	TRBV5-5	CASSLVWGNTEAFF
TRBJ2-1	12	TRBV7-9	CASSLFANEQFF
TRBJ2-3	16	TRBV7-2	CASSPPWGAGTDTQYF
TRBJ2-7	16	TRBV5-1	CASSLEGAGGIYEQYF
TRBJ2-1	18	TRBV27	CASSWRGTGRRGHNEQFF
TRBJ2-7	13	TRBV11-2	CASSHPEAYEQYF
TRBJ1-4	15	TRBV6-5	CASSPTGGQWEKLFF
TRBJ1-1	12	TRBV19	CASTVGGTEAFF
TRBJ2-7	15	TRBV19	CASSSGTGTFGEQYF
TRBJ1-1	15	TRBV3-1	CASSSFRRLDTEAFF
TRBJ2-5	14	TRBV2	CASSDLQGGETQYF
TRBJ1-1	15	TRBV7-2	CASSLILTANTEAFF
TRBJ2-7	15	TRBV14	CASSQGPSGSYEQYF
TRBJ2-1	11	TRBV21-1	CAISRANEQFF
TRBJ2-1	15	TRBV27	CASSPGTTSYNEQFF
TRBJ2-7	15	TRBV27	CASSLYSRLSYEQYF
TRBJ2-7	14	TRBV19	CASSISASSYEQYF
TRBJ2-7	15	TRBV7-9	CASSLAQGRYYEQYF
TRBJ2-7	15	TRBV7-9	CASSLYRGQGREQYF
TRBJ1-1	14	TRBV2	CASSEVWGNTEAFF
TRBJ1-4	16	TRBV5-4	CASSLRQGAPNEKLFF
TRBJ1-3	15	TRBV30	CAWSGAGGMVNTIYF
TRBJ1-5	14	TRBV12-3/TRBV12-4	CASSAGTINQPQHF
TRBJ2-1	16	TRBV12-3/TRBV12-4	CASSSTSGRDYNEQFF
TRBJ2-7	14	TRBV7-8	CASSLISPSYEQYF
TRBJ1-1	16	TRBV29-1	CSVCGTAHRESTEAFF
TRBJ2-5	17	TRBV28	CASSPLPVGRPQETQYF
TRBJ1-2	14	TRBV9	CASSVGRENYGYTF
TRBJ2-7	15	TRBV5-1	CASSLGQRLWDEQYF
TRBJ2-7	15	TRBV27	CASSSLAGGTYEQYF
TRBJ2-7	14	TRBV5-4	CASGRGEGNYEQYF
TRBJ2-2	13	TRBV7-9	CASSFEGLGELFF
TRBJ1-1	12	TRBV13	CASSLGSAEAFF
TRBJ2-2	18	TRBV6-2/TRBV6-3	CASSRMSSGRDYTGELFF
TRBJ1-5	15	TRBV18	CASSPGAYSNQPQHF
TRBJ2-7	15	TRBV27	CASSSQGYTSYEQYF
TRBJ2-3	18	TRBV29-1	CSAPRTSGRASDADTQYF
TRBJ2-5	16	TRBV27	CASSSLPGTFQETQYF
TRBJ2-7	13	TRBV5-1	CASSPDNDYEQYF
TRBJ1-1	10	TRBV20-1	CSVPGTEAFF
TRBJ1-5	16	TRBV6-5	CASSDSDSGSNQPQHF
TRBJ2-3	12	TRBV19	CATWDYADTQYF
TRBJ2-7	14	TRBV5-6	CASSLVETTHEQYF
TRBJ2-7	13	TRBV20-1	CSARAGGNYEQYF
TRBJ2-1	16	TRBV12-3/TRBV12-4	CASASSRDYPYNEQFF
TRBJ2-3	13	TRBV29-1	CSSPGGVTDTQYF
TRBJ2-1	14	TRBV2	CASSATSTANEQFF
TRBJ1-1	16	TRBV7-9	CASTFTGQGLNTEAFF
TRBJ1-5	13	TRBV20-1	CSALTGDNQPQHF